This TCR beta chain stems from a study of metastatic and nonmetastatic thyroid tumors. Study details: Where malignant and benign thyroid patients were concerned, repertoires were compared across blood and tumor or nodule tissue.

Thyroid surgery was performed in patients who had received no treatment beforehand. Original handling: CDR3 was compared across clinicopathological groups, and the resulting differences were used to build a distant-metastasis classifier for papillary thyroid cancer. Using MiXCR, TCRdb reanalyzed the PCR reads. TCRdb's processing, not the study's, gives the V and J calls here. The data contain 23,000 or so clones, about 30% of them seen just once; the ten biggest clones take up about 20%. CDR1 is KGHDR and CDR2 is SFDVKD in the germline V gene. Trimming removed 8 bases at V and 1 base at J, with 15 bases between. The length of the CDR3 is 15 residues. On this clone: What it recognizes is unknown.

Study-wide points: Significantly greater TCR beta diversity was reportedly found in malignant thyroid tumors than in benign nodules (in blood and tumor).

This TCR came from a female donor with papillary thyroid cancer or a benign thyroid nodule (not recorded which). Some clones in this sample may be carry-over from other donors' samples. The chain is built from TRBV24-1 and TRBJ2-3, with D tentatively TRBD1 or TRBD2 (5 bases each). Sequencing input: blood. CDR3 loop: CATKSRGGRTDTQYF. In DNA form, the CDR3 reads TGTGCCACCAAATCTCGGGGCGGTCGCACAGATACGCAGTATTTT.